This T cell receptor (beta chain) was captured in a study of post-analysis software for immune sequencing data. Trimming removed 4 bases from V and 1 base from J; junction bases left unmatched: 1. The CDR3 consists of 13 residues. The germline CDR1 and CDR2 sequences are SQVTM and ANQGSEA. Unique-molecular-identifier-tagged TCR beta cDNA libraries were used. MiXCR, applied by TCRdb to the PCR reads, yields one record per CDR3 protein. The table records hundreds of thousands of distinct CDR3 sequences, approximately 50% of them present only once. Study-wide points: The study found significantly lower normalized Chao1 diversity in multiple sclerosis patients than in controls. Roughly five TRBV segments were significantly more frequent in patients than in controls. TRBV5-6, TRBV5-1 and TRBV20-1 were among these segments.

Comment on this clonotype: Its matching antigen is unknown.

Specimen: blood. The chain is built from TRBV29-1 and TRBJ2-7, with 10 bases that match TRBD1. This receptor was obtained from a girl aged 5-17 years with multiple sclerosis. CDR3 amino acids: CSVVGQGSYEQYF. The CDR3 region has the DNA TGCAGCGTTGTGGGACAGGGGTCCTACGAGCAGTACTTC.